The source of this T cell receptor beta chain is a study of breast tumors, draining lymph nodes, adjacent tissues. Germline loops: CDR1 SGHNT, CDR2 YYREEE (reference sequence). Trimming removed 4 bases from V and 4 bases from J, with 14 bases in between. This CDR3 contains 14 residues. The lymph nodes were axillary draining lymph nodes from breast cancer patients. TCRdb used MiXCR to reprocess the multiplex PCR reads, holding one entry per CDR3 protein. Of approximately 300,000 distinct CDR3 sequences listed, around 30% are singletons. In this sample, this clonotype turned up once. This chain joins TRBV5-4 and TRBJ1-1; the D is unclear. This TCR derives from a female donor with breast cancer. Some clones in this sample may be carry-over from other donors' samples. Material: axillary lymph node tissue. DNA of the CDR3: TGTGCCAGCAGCATCGACCCTAACCCCACTGAAGCTTTCTTT. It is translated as CASSIDPNPTEAFF. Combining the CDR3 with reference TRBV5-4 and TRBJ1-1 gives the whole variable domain ETGVTQSPTHLIKTRGQQVTLRCSSQSGHNTVSWYQQALGQGPQFIFQYYREEENGRGNFPPRFSGLQFPNYSSELNVNALELDDSALYLCASSIDPNPTEAFFGQGTRLTVV.